This T cell receptor (beta chain) emerged from a study of shared clonotypes between healthy human individuals. General study findings and limits: Among donors, the sharing of clonotypes was expected to be influenced by sequencing depth. Relative to their counterparts shared across all four donors, non-shared clonotypes exhibited diminished generation probabilities.

The CDR3 has 16 amino acids. The V gene lost 1 base and the J gene lost 2 bases, with 14 bases spanning the gap. CDR1 and CDR2 (germline): LNHNV, YYDKDF (reference sequence). Of note for this clone: Its antigen remains unknown.

It was CD45RO-negative cells, positively selected for CCR7, that made up naive CD8 cells, with terminally differentiated effector memory CD45RA+ cells excluded. Recent vaccinations or acute infections were absent in the healthy HIV-negative adult donors. Around 30,000 T cell genomes, or approximately 0.2 ug DNA, went into the sorted-subset replicate PCRs. Here immunoSEQ multiplex PCR was the method, and the copy in TCRdb shows in-frame clones only, minus some. This repertoire shows about 820,000 clones, around 92% found once; its top ten account for approximately 25%. This receptor was taken from a man under 40 in good health. The sample taken for sequencing was naive CD8+ T cells sorted from blood. This rearrangement joins TRBV15 to TRBJ1-1; perhaps TRBD1 as D (6 bases). The CDR3 region is CATSRGTVGVNTEAFF. The CDR3 DNA sequence: TGTGCCACCAGCAGAGGGACAGTGGGGGTAAACACTGAAGCTTTCTTT.